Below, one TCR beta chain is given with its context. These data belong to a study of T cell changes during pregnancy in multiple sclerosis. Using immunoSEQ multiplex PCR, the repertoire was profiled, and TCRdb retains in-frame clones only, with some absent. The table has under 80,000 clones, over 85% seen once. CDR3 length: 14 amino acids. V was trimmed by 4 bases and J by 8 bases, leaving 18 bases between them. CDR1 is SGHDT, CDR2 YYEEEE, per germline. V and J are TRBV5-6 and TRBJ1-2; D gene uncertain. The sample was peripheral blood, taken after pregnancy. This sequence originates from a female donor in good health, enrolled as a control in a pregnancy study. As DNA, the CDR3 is TGTGCCAGCAGCCTAAACCCCCTGCTTCAAGGCTACACCTTC. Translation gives CASSLNPLLQGYTF.